This T cell receptor (beta chain) stems from a study of CD8 T cells in Susac syndrome (dated by TCRdb to the late 2010s). Study-wide context: Repertoire sequencing was used to test whether CD8+ T cell activation and differentiation in Susac syndrome was antigen driven.

Trimming removed 6 bases from V and 5 bases from J; the gene matches leave 11 bases unexplained. Measured from the cysteine to the phenylalanine, the CDR3 is 15 residues long. The read is trimmed to its CDR3 DNA, 45 bases read in frame from base 1. Summary of the overall study and its limitations: The TCR sequencing and HLA analysis was acknowledged to have included a relatively small number of individuals.

RNA was extracted using the RNeasy kit, and about 0.5 to 1 ug of the RNA was reverse transcribed with random hexamers. TCR beta CDR3 regions were amplified with the immunoSEQ multiplex PCR assay covering 54 Vbeta and 13 Jbeta segments. PCR amplification bias was corrected by using a synthetic template baseline for primer optimization and computational correction. Concerning the study's data processing: Reads were assigned to V, D and J genes according to IMGT and analyzed in immunoSEQ Analyzer, with only productive sequences retained. Clonality was computed as one minus Shannon entropy normalized by log2 of the number of productive unique sequences. For each patient and control, public and private clones were evaluated among the 100 most prevalent clones. Clones were defined as Susac-specific when absent from the healthy and MS cohorts, from approximately 1,100 published viral clones and from other ImmuneACCESS disease sequences. TCRdb trimmed public reads at Q25 via fastp, called clones via MiXCR and kept in-frame beta chains. Every entry covers one CDR3 protein and lists the most common genes and DNA from its rows. The V and J calls shown here were made by TCRdb, not taken from the authors' results. In this sample the table shows under 350,000 distinct CDR3 sequences, roughly nine tenths of which occur a single time. The top ten clonotypes cover roughly 0.064% of the sample.

Peripheral blood CD8+ and CD4+ T cells from healthy donors, Susac syndrome patients and multiple sclerosis patients were profiled by high-throughput TCR beta sequencing. The multiple sclerosis controls were treatment-naive patients whose relapsing-remitting disease, either stable or active, fulfilled the revised McDonald criteria. Bulk CD8+ and CD4+ T cells were purified magnetically by negative isolation, whereas CD8+ TEMRA cells were enriched by FACS. Blood was drawn into EDTA tubes, processed within 24 hours, and PBMCs were isolated by density gradient centrifugation. PBMCs intended for TCR sequencing were cryopreserved in liquid nitrogen and thawed later in a water bath at 37 degrees C. The sorted or isolated CD4+, CD8+ and CD8+ TEMRA cells reached a purity of at least 90%. Turning to this clonotype: Its cognate antigen has yet to be identified. Qualities for individual bases were not recorded, and no much larger clone is one base off.

Sample: CD4+ T cells from PBMCs. This clonotype originated in a human donor with multiple sclerosis. The sequence links TRBV12-3 or TRBV12-4 to TRBJ1-1; a stretch of 8 junction bases matches TRBD1. CDR3 loop: CASRVGWTGKTEAFF. The DNA sequence is as follows: TGTGCCAGCAGAGTTGGCTGGACAGGGAAAACTGAAGCTTTCTTT.